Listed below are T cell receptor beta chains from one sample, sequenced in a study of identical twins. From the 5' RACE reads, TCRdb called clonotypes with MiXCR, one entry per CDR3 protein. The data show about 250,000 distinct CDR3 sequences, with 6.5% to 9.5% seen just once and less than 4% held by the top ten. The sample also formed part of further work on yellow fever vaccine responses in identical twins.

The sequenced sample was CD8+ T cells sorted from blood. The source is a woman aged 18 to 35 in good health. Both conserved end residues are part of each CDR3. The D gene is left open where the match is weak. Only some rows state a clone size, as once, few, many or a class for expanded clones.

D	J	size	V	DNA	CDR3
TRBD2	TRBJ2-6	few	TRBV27	TGTGCCAGCACGCTACTAGCGGGGGGTCTGGGGGCCAACGTCCTGACTTTC	CASTLLAGGLGANVLTF
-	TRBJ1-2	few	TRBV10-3	TGTGCCATCAGTGAGTCCTTCTCCTTAGGCTACACCTTC	CAISESFSLGYTF
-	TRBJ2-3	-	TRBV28	TGTGCCAGCATCGCTCTGGGTCCCACAGATACGCAGTATTTT	CASIALGPTDTQYF
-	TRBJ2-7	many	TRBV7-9	TGTGCCAGCAGCAGTAACTCCTACGAGCAGTACTTC	CASSSNSYEQYF
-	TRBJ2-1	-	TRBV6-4	TGTGCCAGCAGTGAGGGGGCGGGAGAGGGAGATGAGCAGTTCTTC	CASSEGAGEGDEQFF
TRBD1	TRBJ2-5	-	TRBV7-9	TGTGCCAGCAGCCCCGGGACAGGGGGCTGGGAGACCCAGTACTTC	CASSPGTGGWETQYF
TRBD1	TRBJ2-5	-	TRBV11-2	TGTGCCAGCAGCTTAGGACAGGGAAAGACCCAGTACTTC	CASSLGQGKTQYF
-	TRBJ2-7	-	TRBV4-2	TGTGCCAGCAGCCAAGAACCGGGAAGGGGGGAGCAGTACTTC	CASSQEPGRGEQYF
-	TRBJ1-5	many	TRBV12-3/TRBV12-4	TGTGCCAGCACTACACCCGGACAACACAATCAGCCCCAGCATTTT	CASTTPGQHNQPQHF
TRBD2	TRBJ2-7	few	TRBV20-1	TGCAGTGCCTTAGGAGTCGAGCGGGGGGCCTCCTACGAGCAGTACTTC	CSALGVERGASYEQYF
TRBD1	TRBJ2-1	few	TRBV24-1	TGTGCCACCAGTGACCCGGACAGGTACAATGAGCAGTTCTTC	CATSDPDRYNEQFF
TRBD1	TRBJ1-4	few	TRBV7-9	TGTGCCAGCAGCCATCCGGGACAGGGCAACGAAAAACTGTTTTTT	CASSHPGQGNEKLFF
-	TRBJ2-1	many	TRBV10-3	TGTGCCATCAGTGAACCTGGACAGACCGCTTACAATGAGCAGTTCTTC	CAISEPGQTAYNEQFF
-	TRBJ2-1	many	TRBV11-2	TGTGCCAGCAGCTTACTATCACTGAGGAATGAGCAGTTCTTC	CASSLLSLRNEQFF
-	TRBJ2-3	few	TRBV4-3	TGCGCCAGCAGCCAAGATGGAAGGGTTACTACAGATACGCAGTATTTT	CASSQDGRVTTDTQYF
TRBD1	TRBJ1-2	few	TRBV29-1	TGCAGCGTTGAAGATCTTGGGACAGGATACTATGGCTACACCTTC	CSVEDLGTGYYGYTF
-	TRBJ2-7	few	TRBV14	TGTGCCAGCAGCCAAGACCCCCTAGCTTCCGAGCAGTACTTC	CASSQDPLASEQYF
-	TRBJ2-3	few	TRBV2	TGTGCCAGGAAACAGGGATACACAGATACGCAGTATTTT	CARKQGYTDTQYF
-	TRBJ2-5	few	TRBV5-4	TGTGCCCAGGGTGGGGATCTACAAGAGACCCAGTACTTC	CAQGGDLQETQYF
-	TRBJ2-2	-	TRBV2	TGTGCCAGCAGTGAATGGTATGGGGAGACGAACGGGGAGCTGTTTTTT	CASSEWYGETNGELFF
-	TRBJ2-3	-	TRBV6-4	TGTGCCAGCAGTGACTCATTGTGGGCAGATACGCAGTATTTT	CASSDSLWADTQYF
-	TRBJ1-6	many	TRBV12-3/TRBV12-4	TGTGCCAGCACCAAGGGGGAAAATTCACCCCTCCACTTT	CASTKGENSPLHF
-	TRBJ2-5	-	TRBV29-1	TGCAGCGTTGAAGCAGCTATCGGAGGTGGGAGGCCTCAAGAGACCCAGTACTTC	CSVEAAIGGGRPQETQYF
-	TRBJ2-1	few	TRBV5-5	TGTGCCAGCAGCTTGGTGGGGTCCGATGAGCAGTTCTTC	CASSLVGSDEQFF
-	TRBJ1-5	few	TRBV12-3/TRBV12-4	TGTGCCAGCAGTTTAGGACATAGTCAGCCCCAGCATTTT	CASSLGHSQPQHF
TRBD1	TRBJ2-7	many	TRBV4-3	TGCGCCAGCAAACCAACACGGACAGGGCCCCTCGAGCAGTACTTC	CASKPTRTGPLEQYF
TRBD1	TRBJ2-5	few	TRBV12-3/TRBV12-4	TGTGCCAGCAGTTCGGTCACCGGGACAGGGGGAGAGACCCAGTACTTC	CASSSVTGTGGETQYF
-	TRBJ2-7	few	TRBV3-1	TGTGCCAGCGGCGGTCAGTCAACATACGAGCAGTACTTC	CASGGQSTYEQYF
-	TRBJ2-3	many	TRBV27	TGTGCCAGCAGTTTTTTGGACAGAGCCACAGATACGCAGTATTTT	CASSFLDRATDTQYF
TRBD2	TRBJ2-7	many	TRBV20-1	TGCAGTGCTAGAGTGACCGCGGGGGAGTTAGGCTCCTACGAGCAGTACTTC	CSARVTAGELGSYEQYF
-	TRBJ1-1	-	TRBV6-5	TGTGCCAGCAGTTACTCAAGCTGGGGGAACACTGAAGCTTTCTTT	CASSYSSWGNTEAFF
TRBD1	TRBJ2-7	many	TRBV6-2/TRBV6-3	TGTGCCAGCAGTTACCCTTGGGACAGCGAGGGGTTCTACGAGCAGTACTTC	CASSYPWDSEGFYEQYF
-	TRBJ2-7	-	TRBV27	TGTGCCAGCACCCACGGTGCGAACCCCTACGAGCAGTACTTC	CASTHGANPYEQYF
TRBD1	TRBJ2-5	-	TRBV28	TGTGCCAGCAGTTTAGTAGGGACAGGGGGGGGAGAGACCCAGTACTTC	CASSLVGTGGGETQYF
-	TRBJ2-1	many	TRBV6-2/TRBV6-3	TGTGCCAGCAGTTACTCTGTGTCTAGCGCCCTACAGTTCTTC	CASSYSVSSALQFF
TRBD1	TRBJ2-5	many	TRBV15	TGTGCCACCACTGCCCCCCGGACAGGGCCTTTCACGACCCAGTACTTC	CATTAPRTGPFTTQYF
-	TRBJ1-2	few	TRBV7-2	TGTGCCAGCAGCCCCGACACGTTAGGGACAAGATATGGCTACACCTTC	CASSPDTLGTRYGYTF
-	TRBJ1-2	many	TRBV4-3	TGCGCCAGCAGCGCTCCGGGGGATGGCTACACCTTC	CASSAPGDGYTF
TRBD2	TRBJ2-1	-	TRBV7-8	TGTGCCAGCAGCTTAGTGTCGTTGACTAGCGGGGACAATGAGCAGTTCTTC	CASSLVSLTSGDNEQFF
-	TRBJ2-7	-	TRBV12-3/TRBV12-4	TGTGCCAGCAGTCCCCGGGATTTTCCCTACGAGCAGTACTTC	CASSPRDFPYEQYF
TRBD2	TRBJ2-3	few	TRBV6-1	TGTGCCACCGAGAGCGGGGGGGCCACAGATACGCAGTATTTT	CATESGGATDTQYF
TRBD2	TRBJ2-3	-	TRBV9	TGTGCCAGCAGCGTAGAGGGCGGGGGGGGCTCGGATACGCAGTATTTT	CASSVEGGGGSDTQYF
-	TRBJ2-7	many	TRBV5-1	TGCGCCAGCAGCCTCGGGTCAGGGGACTACGAGCAGTACTTC	CASSLGSGDYEQYF
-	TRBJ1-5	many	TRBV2	TGTGCCAGCAGTGAAAGTGAAACAGGGTATAGCAATCAGCCCCAGCATTTT	CASSESETGYSNQPQHF
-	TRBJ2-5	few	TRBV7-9	TGTGCCAGCAGCTCTCGACTAAGGGAGACCCAGTACTTC	CASSSRLRETQYF
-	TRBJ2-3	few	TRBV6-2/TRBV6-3	TGTGCCAGCAGTTACTCGGACAGGGACGGAGCGGGAGCTCAGCACACAGATACGCAGTATTTT	CASSYSDRDGAGAQHTDTQYF
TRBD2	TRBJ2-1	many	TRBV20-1	TGCAGTGCTAGAGATTGGGGGGTAGCGGGCCCTCCCTTGGGCAATGAGCAGTTCTTC	CSARDWGVAGPPLGNEQFF
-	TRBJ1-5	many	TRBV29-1	TGCAGCGTTGTGCTAGGTCTGGGGGATCTGGAGCCCCAGCATTTT	CSVVLGLGDLEPQHF
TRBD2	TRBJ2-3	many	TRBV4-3	TGCGCCAGCAGCCAAGCCAGCGGGAGGGATACGCAGTATTTT	CASSQASGRDTQYF
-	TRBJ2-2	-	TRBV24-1	TGTGCCACCAGTGATTATTTTAACAGCCCTAACACCGGGGAGCTGTTTTTT	CATSDYFNSPNTGELFF
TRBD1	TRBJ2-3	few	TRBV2	TGTACCAGCAGTTTTCCCGGGACAGGGGTCCCTTTGAGCACAGATACGCAGTATTTT	CTSSFPGTGVPLSTDTQYF
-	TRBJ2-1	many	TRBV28	TGTGCCAGCACCCTCCGGGACTTCAATGAGCAGTTCTTC	CASTLRDFNEQFF
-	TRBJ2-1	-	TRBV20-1	TGCAGTGCCAACCCCAACGGGGGATGGGCCTACAATGAGCAGTTCTTC	CSANPNGGWAYNEQFF